This entry concerns a single TCR beta chain. What it binds is not known. These data originate in a study of a mutant IDH1 vaccine in newly diagnosed glioma. The overall study: Eight vaccinations went to patients in weeks 1, 3, 5, 7, 11, 15, 19, 23. Every participant had undergone radiotherapy, temozolomide, or both before, and most underwent both. Sex distribution of treated patients was around 62% male and roughly 38% female; mean age was around 40 years.

The V end was cut by 1 base, the J end by 0 bases, with 7 bases between. There are 15 residues in the CDR3. CDR1 is SGHKS, CDR2 YYEKEE, per germline (reference sequence). Time point: week 5, during vaccination. In the vaccine, a single dose held 300 ug of the mutant IDH1 20-mer peptide, along with topical imiquimod. Here immunoSEQ multiplex PCR was the method, and the copy in TCRdb shows in-frame clones only, minus some. The sample consists of tens of thousands of clones, around 78% of them appearing once. This sequence originates from a man in his forties or fifties with glioma. Specimen: PBMCs, collected from a glioma patient whose treatment included an IDH1 peptide vaccine. V is TRBV5-5 and J is TRBJ2-2; the D is unclear. CDR3 in DNA: TGTGCCAGCAGCTTGATGAAGACGAACACCGGGGAGCTGTTTTTT. Translating it yields CASSLMKTNTGELFF.